The next 18 T cell receptor beta chains were all read from a single sample in a study of blood T cells in healthy people across ages. Combining a sample-barcoded 5' primer with a J-beta primer mix, a second PCR ran for about 7 to 11 cycles. TCRdb itself ran the 5' RACE reads through MiXCR, one entry per CDR3 protein. The table includes approximately 680,000 distinct CDR3 sequences, approximately 29% detected once. The sequenced sample was blood. The receptor set was obtained from a woman aged 80 or over in good health.

CDR3 in DNA: TGTGCCAGCAATGGCGCAGGTGGGTCACCCCTCCACTTT. As protein: CASNGAGGSPLHF. This sequence joins TRBV25-1 and TRBJ1-6; D gene ambiguous. This CDR3 comprises 13 residues. The V gene's germline CDR1 is MGHDK and CDR2 SYGVNS. With 7 bases removed from V and 10 bases from J, the gap between germline ends came to 14 bases. The whole variable domain, filled in from reference TRBV25-1 and TRBJ1-6, reads EADIYQTPRYLVIGTGKKITLECSQTMGHDKMYWYQQDPGMELHLIHYSYGVNSTEKGDLSSESTVSRIRTEHFPLTLESARPSHTSQYLCASNGAGGSPLHFGNGTRLTVT.

This clonotype occurred once. A single base separates this from a much larger clone, so it may be a read error. The chain joins TRBV20-1 to TRBJ2-1; TRBD1 might be the D (5 bases). The DNA matches TRBJ2-7 better at its end, which makes the J call doubtful. The CDR3 runs 15 residues. Germline CDR1 DFQATT, CDR2 SNEGSKA (reference sequence). The CDR3 here is CSARARGPSYNEQYF. In nucleotides, the CDR3 is TGCAGTGCTAGAGCAAGGGGCCCCTCCTACAATGAGCAGTACTTC.

At least ten counts were recorded for this clonotype. The CDR3 spells CASSLPTTLISEKVNEQFF. The CDR3 DNA sequence: TGTGCCAGCAGCTTACCCACTACGTTGATTTCAGAGAAAGTAAATGAGCAGTTCTTC. The V call is TRBV7-6, the J call TRBJ2-1; D is uncertain. The CDR3 runs to 19 residues. The V gene's germline CDR1 is SGHVS and CDR2 FNYEAQ. The V gene lost 2 bases and the J gene lost 7 bases, with 27 bases spanning the gap.

This clonotype was seen a few times. This sequence joins TRBV27 and TRBJ1-2; 8 positions match TRBD1. The germline gives CDR1 MNHEY, CDR2 SMNVEV (reference sequence). The V and J ends lost 5 bases and 3 bases, in that order; junction bases with no gene match: 8. The CDR3 covers 15 residues. The CDR3 coding sequence is TGTGCCAGCAGTCTCAGGGGGCCCCGCGACTATGGCTACACCTTC. It translates to CASSLRGPRDYGYTF.

This clonotype was counted only a few times. One base away lies a much larger clone, so this may be a sequencing read error. This chain links TRBV3-1 with TRBJ2-5; 12 bases line up with TRBD2. With V trimmed by 1 base and J by 11 bases, 14 bases remained unmatched. CDR3 length: 17 residues. CDR1 is LGHDT and CDR2 is YNNKEL in the germline V gene (reference sequence). CDR3 in amino acids: CASSQVKLAGGHNEQYF. The CDR3 nucleotides are TGTGCCAGCAGCCAAGTGAAACTAGCGGGGGGTCACAATGAGCAGTACTTC.

The chain combines TRBV7-2 with TRBJ1-2; no firm D call. The CDR3 contains 14 residues. The germline V and J ends were trimmed by 3 bases and 8 bases, with 16 bases remaining between them. The germline gives CDR1 SGHTA, CDR2 FQGNSA. This CDR3 reads CASSLSSEPPGYTF. CDR3 nucleotide sequence: TGTGCCAGCAGCTTGAGTAGCGAACCCCCGGGCTACACCTTC.

Points on this clonotype: This may arise from a read error, as a much more abundant clone is one base away. This chain uses TRBV6-5 with TRBJ2-1, with D uncertain. Germline values: CDR1 MNHEY, CDR2 SVGAGI. The CDR3 runs to 11 residues. CDR3 sequence (DNA): TGTGCCAGCGGTTACTGTAGTGAGCAGTTCTTC. Its translation: CASGYCSEQFF.

This clonotype has more than one count but fewer than ten. The chain carries TRBV7-6 and TRBJ2-1; 7 positions match TRBD1. Trimming cost V 1 base and J 6 bases; bases outside gene matches: 6. The CDR3 length is 15 residues. The V gene's germline CDR1 is SGHVS and CDR2 FNYEAQ. The DNA for the CDR3 is TGTGCCAGCAGCTTAGAAGGGGGCCTGGGCAATGAGCAGTTCTTC. Translated, it gives CASSLEGGLGNEQFF.

Points on this clonotype: It may be a read error: a sequence one base away is much more abundant. The chain carries TRBV5-1 and TRBJ2-3; tentatively, D is TRBD2 (5 bases). The CDR3 covers 15 residues. Germline lookup yields CDR1 SGHRS and CDR2 YFSETQ. In DNA, the CDR3 is TGCGCCAGCAGCGGAGGACGGTATAGCACAGATGCGCAGTATTTT. As protein: CASSGGRYSTDAQYF.

This clonotype was detected many times. The V call is TRBV5-1, the J call TRBJ2-6; no firm D call. V was cut by 4 bases and J by 0 bases, with 11 bases left in between. CDR1 and CDR2 from the germline V gene are SGHRS and YFSETQ. CDR3 length: 16 residues. The CDR3, as DNA: TGCGCCAGCAGCCAGTCTCTGAGCTCTGGGGCCAACGTCCTGACTTTC. Its protein product is CASSQSLSSGANVLTF.

A remark on this clonotype: One base away lies a much larger clone, so this may be a sequencing read error. V is TRBV25-1 and J is TRBJ2-5; D might be TRBD2 (6 bases). Germline V gene data show CDR1 as MGHDK and CDR2 as SYGVNS. This CDR3 has 12 residues. The V end was cut by 1 base, the J end by 7 bases, with 7 bases between. The CDR3: CASSELGGTQYF. In DNA, the CDR3 is TGTGCCAGCAGTGAATTGGGAGGGACCCAGTACTTC.

This clonotype was detected a few times. The chain recombines TRBV11-2 with TRBJ1-4; D may be TRBD1 (6 bases). CDR1 is SGHAT, CDR2 FQNNGV, per germline. The CDR3 length is 15 residues. V gave up 4 bases and J gave up 7 bases, with 16 bases separating them. The CDR3 nucleotides read TGTGCCAGCAGCTCCCGAGGGACAAGCACTGAAAAACTGTTTTTT. Residues: CASSSRGTSTEKLFF.

To note about this clonotype: A much larger clone sits a single nucleotide away, making a read error possible. The chain employs TRBV3-1 and TRBJ2-5, with TRBD1 as a possible D gene (6 bases). The V gene's germline CDR1 is LGHDT and CDR2 YNNKEL (reference sequence). The CDR3 sequence is 16 residues long. The DNA of the CDR3 is TGTGTCAGCAGCCCTGGCGCGTCAGGGGTACAAGAGACCCAGTACTTC. As protein: CVSSPGASGVQETQYF.

This clonotype was detected many times. This rearrangement joins TRBV6-6 to TRBJ2-5, with D hard to call. V was pared by 4 bases and J by 1 base, with 4 bases between. From germline, CDR1 is MNHNY and CDR2 SVGAGI (reference sequence). The CDR3 has 12 amino acids. CDR3 sequence: CASSSTQETQYF. The CDR3 DNA sequence: TGTGCCAGCAGTTCTACCCAAGAGACCCAGTACTTC.

As for this clonotype: Being one base from a much bigger clone, this may be a read error. This sequence joins TRBV11-2 and TRBJ2-1; 7 bases align to TRBD2. Germline loops: CDR1 SGHAT, CDR2 FQNNGV. This CDR3 region has 15 residues. The CDR3 DNA is TGTGCCAGCGGCTTAGCCTCGACTAGCAGCAATGAGCAGTTCTTC. It is translated as CASGLASTSSNEQFF.

The chain joins TRBV20-1 to TRBJ2-1; D is perhaps TRBD2 (6 bases). CDR1 and CDR2 (germline): DFQATT, SNEGSKA (reference sequence). Deletions cut 0 bases from V and 4 bases from J, with 13 bases between. The CDR3 consists of 15 residues. CDR3 in DNA: TGCAGTGCTAGAGAGCAGGAGGGCACGTACAATGAGCAGTTCTTC. The encoded protein is CSAREQEGTYNEQFF.

The chain links TRBV5-1 to TRBJ2-5; 12 bases line up with TRBD2. Trimming took 4 bases from V and 5 from J; bases not matched to a gene: 15. The CDR3 has 18 amino acids. In germline, CDR1 is SGHRS, CDR2 YFSETQ. The CDR3 loop reads CASSRATSGGPSGETQYF. CDR3 in DNA: TGCGCCAGCAGCCGGGCGACTAGCGGGGGCCCCAGTGGGGAGACCCAGTACTTC.

In the case of this clonotype: The germline gene is not matched at one end of the junction; a read error may be the cause. This sequence joins TRBV7-8 and TRBJ2-5; 8 nucleotides line up with TRBD1. This CDR3 contains 14 residues. The germline V gene has CDR1 SGHVS and CDR2 FQNEAQ. CDR3 protein: CASSLDRVKESQYF. The CDR3 nucleotides read TGTGCCAGCAGCTTGGACAGGGTCAAAGAGTCCCAGTACTTC.